This T cell receptor (beta chain) was identified in a study of identical twins. General observations from the study: Models predicted less out-of-frame TCR alpha sharing in monozygotic twins than was found. For cord blood, abundant beta clonotypes had fewer insertions, unlike memory repertoires, which showed none. Sequences that were beta out-of-frame showed weaker excess twin sharing.

TCRdb re-called the 5' RACE reads with MiXCR, one entry per CDR3 protein. The sample has a few hundred thousand distinct CDR3 sequences, about 13% seen once; the top ten hold approximately 0.9%. Each donor (without exception) was a healthy Caucasian. Trimming removed 7 bases from V and 8 bases from J; junction bases left unmatched: 13. This CDR3 spans 14 amino acids. Germline V gene sequence: CDR1 SGHTA, CDR2 FQGNSA. This clonotype was observed a handful of times. Antigen specificity is unknown. This sample also appeared in a second study, on yellow fever vaccine responses in identical twins.

The chain recombines TRBV7-2 with TRBJ2-7, with 8 nucleotides matching TRBD2. This sequence originates from a woman under 30 in good health. The specimen sequenced was CD4+ T cells sorted from blood. CDR3 bases: TGTGCCAGCACCCCGACTAGCGCCGGGGTCCAGCAGTACTTC. Its protein is CASTPTSAGVQQYF.